The clone carrying this T cell receptor (beta chain) has a handful of counts. Its antigen remains unidentified. At the DNA level, this CDR3 is encoded by other sequences in the same sample as well. Germline V gene data show CDR1 as SGHRS and CDR2 as YFSETQ. The CDR3 loop spans 15 amino acids. Unmatched junction bases numbered 0, after V lost 0 bases and J lost 1 base. The source of the sample is a study of beta chain features in type 1 diabetes. Regarding the study as a whole: Shorter TCRB CDR3s, moderately but significantly so, were found in Type 1 diabetes patients in all four CD4+ subsets. In patients and controls equally, PCR might favor templates that are shorter. The cDNA sequencing approach could over-represent high-TCR-expressing cells.

Averaging roughly 100 mL, one heparinised blood draw was given by each donor. Sorting of CD4+ naive, central memory, regulatory and stem cell-like memory cells was performed via CD45RO/CCR7/CD25/CD127/CD95/CD27. The entirety of the isolated RNA underwent reverse transcription, so expressed TCRB transcripts were sequenced. TCRdb's copy holds only in-frame clones and misses some; the assay was immunoSEQ multiplex PCR. The sample carries approximately 240,000 clones, roughly 16% recorded once. The TCR was taken from a man between 25 and 39 years old with type 1 diabetes. Sequenced sample: naive CD4+ T cells from blood. This chain uses TRBV5-1 with TRBJ2-3, with 9 bases lining up with TRBD1. The CDR3 region has the DNA TGCGCCAGCAGCTTGGGGACAGGGGGCACAGATACGCAGTATTTT. Its protein product is CASSLGTGGTDTQYF.